This TCR beta chain was sequenced during a study of blood T cell repertoires in COVID-19. Cohort assignment relied on participant-reported clinical history. Two negative PCRs, clearance, or symptom resolution had been documented for recovered Cohort 3 donors. The CDR3 contains 12 residues. Per the germline V gene, CDR1 is SNHLY and CDR2 is FYNNEI. Original processing methods: Quantification of nucleated cells was approximated via reference gene primer amplification. Only in-frame clones appear in the TCRdb table, and some are missing; sequencing was by immunoSEQ multiplex PCR. V and J calls and clone size are copied from that table; D and trimming were computed from the DNA. The sample records some 180,000 clones, approximately 85% being singletons.

The sequence was collected from a man aged 40-55 years who had recovered from COVID-19. This chain connects TRBV2 to TRBJ1-1; TRBD1 aligns across 7 bases. What was sequenced was PBMCs or T cells enriched from blood (not recorded which). CDR3 region: CDSSTGATEAFF. CDR3 in DNA: TGTGATAGTTCCACAGGGGCGACTGAAGCTTTCTTT.